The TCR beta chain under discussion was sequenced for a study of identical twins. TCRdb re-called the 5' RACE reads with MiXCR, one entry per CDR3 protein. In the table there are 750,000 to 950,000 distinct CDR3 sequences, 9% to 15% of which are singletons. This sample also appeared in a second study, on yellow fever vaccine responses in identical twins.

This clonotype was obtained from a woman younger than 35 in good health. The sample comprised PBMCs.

The CDR3 nucleotides read TGTGCCAGCAGTTATTCCCGGACAGGGCCCGAGCAGTACTTC. Residues: CASSYSRTGPEQYF. The chain recombines TRBV6-5 with TRBJ2-7; 8 nucleotides match TRBD1. This CDR3 is 14 amino acids long. Germline CDR1 reads MNHEY; CDR2 reads SVGAGI. V lost 3 bases to trimming and J lost 6 bases; unmatched junction nucleotides: 7.